This T cell receptor (beta chain) derives from a study of radiation and T cells in renal cell carcinoma (dated by TCRdb to 2019 to 2021). General notes on the study: In total, 50 to 60 samples, comprising roughly 25 tumors and approximately 27 peripheral blood samples, were subjected to TCR beta sequencing. The final blood draw took place at 4 weeks after radiation, the same time as nephrectomy. In the roughly 54 samples combined, some 4,000,000 unique CDR3 nucleotide sequences were found, encoding 2 million to 3 million unique CDR3 amino acid sequences.

Study-wide conclusions, independent of this receptor: Tracking of blood repertoire dynamics stopped at less than five weeks after treatment, with no follow-up past that point. Because pretreatment tumor biopsies were not available, the baseline intratumoral presence of clonotypes could not be determined. In blood, the top tumor clonotypes increased between baseline and 2 weeks post-radiation and then shrank by 4 weeks, which suggests that tumor-resident clones expanded only transiently. With a single-armed trial design, the study had no way to address how radiation dose or scheduling affects the TCR repertoire.

TCR beta libraries were generated from genomic DNA with the immunoSEQ kit, following the manufacturer's recommendations. To prepare libraries, a first multiplex PCR with proprietary primers was run, followed by a second PCR that added unique barcodes, and a bead cleanup was done after each round. Each sample batch included a kit-provided positive control reaction and a negative control reaction. The final libraries underwent checking on an Agilent 4200 TapeStation D1000 ScreenTape, volumetric pooling, and quantification by qPCR. Sequencing ran on an Illumina NextSeq500 with a MidOutput 150-cycle cartridge, using 156 Read1 and 15 Index1 cycles with kit custom primers. The pooled library was loaded at 0.8 to 1 pM with an approximately 20% PhiX control spike-in. From the authors' description of their analysis: Vendor-processed data were analyzed in R, and a clonotype was defined as all T cells sharing the same CDR3 nucleotide sequence. For clone abundance analyses, frequencies were normalized to the 10,000 most abundant clones per sample. Public T cell clones, averaging fewer than five per sample, were removed before analysis. An abundance difference of at least 32-fold between compartments was the criterion for calling clonotypes tumor-enriched or baseline blood-enriched. Clonotypes expanded or contracted between blood time points were identified with a beta-binomial differential abundance model. The Baroni-Urbani and Buser coefficient was used to measure tumor-blood repertoire similarity, and groups were compared with two-tailed Wilcoxon tests in R. Not all clones reach the TCRdb copy of this immuneACCESS table, which keeps in-frame sequences only. Checked studies attribute under half of the gap to unresolved V genes and leave the rest unexplained. Clone size and the V and J calls come from that table; the DNA yielded D and trimming. This sample lists around 170,000 clones; around 89% were detected once. The ten largest clones take up 10% to 12% of the sample.

Trimming accounts for 4 bases at V and 2 bases at J, while the number of junction bases matched to no gene is 17. CDR1 is given as LNHDA and CDR2 as SQIVND, both from the germline V gene (reference sequence). The cysteine opens and the phenylalanine closes a CDR3 of 19 amino acids. Solely the CDR3 DNA is kept, with 57 bases framed from the first base. This clone was detected only a few times. Its antigen is currently not known. No clone much larger than this one lies a single base away; base qualities are absent. Per the publication, the time point label means: blood 4 weeks post-SBRT, at nephrectomy. Explained via the paper, the treatment or condition label denotes: 15 Gy SBRT to primary tumor, nephrectomy 4 weeks later. The samples were drawn from a clinical trial, where primary renal cell carcinomas were treated with 15 Gy of stereotactic body radiation therapy and then removed by nephrectomy 4 weeks afterward. Serial peripheral blood from radiation-treated patients was sampled at baseline, 2 weeks and 4 weeks after SBRT to track tumor-enriched clonotypes. Every patient had renal cell carcinoma of clear cell pathology. Genomic DNA for TCR sequencing was prepared using the QIAamp DNA Blood Mini Kit (Qiagen). Only samples passing all quality control checks were included in the analyses.

Here the chain combines TRBV19 and TRBJ1-2; 9 nucleotides in the junction match TRBD1. Sequencing used blood, obtained from a patient whose treatment included radiotherapy and nephrectomy. The clonotype originates from a woman between 45 and 60 years old with renal cell carcinoma. The nucleotide sequence reads as follows: TGTGCCAGTAGTAAGAGGGAACAGGGGGCCAAAAGGACGAACTATGGCTACACCTTC. This is translated as CASSKREQGAKRTNYGYTF.